The clone carrying this TCR beta chain was picked up a small number of times. Its antigen is undetermined. The source of the sample is a study of blood T cells in healthy people across ages. This CDR3 comprises 12 residues. Per the germline V gene, CDR1 is LNHNV and CDR2 is YYDKDF (reference sequence). V shed 5 bases and J shed 5 bases, with 7 bases lying between them. Roughly 10 milliliters was the volume of peripheral blood drawn from each donor. Overall study findings and caveats: The CMV status of each donor remained undetermined, and this could have confounded shifts in expanded clonotypes.

Primed by a sample-barcoded 5' primer and a J-beta primer mix, a second PCR proceeded for 7 to 11 cycles. A tag from a template-switch adaptor with 12 random nucleotides marked each cDNA molecule. Via MiXCR, TCRdb re-called the 5' RACE reads, giving one row per CDR3 protein. Here the sample spans 650,000 to 950,000 distinct CDR3 sequences, under 55% being singletons. Sequenced sample: blood. The chain recombines TRBV15 with TRBJ2-1; no clear D. This TCR was recovered from a man aged 55 to 70 in good health. The CDR3 DNA is TGTGCCACCAGCTCCATAAACAATGAGCAGTTCTTC. Amino acid sequence: CATSSINNEQFF.